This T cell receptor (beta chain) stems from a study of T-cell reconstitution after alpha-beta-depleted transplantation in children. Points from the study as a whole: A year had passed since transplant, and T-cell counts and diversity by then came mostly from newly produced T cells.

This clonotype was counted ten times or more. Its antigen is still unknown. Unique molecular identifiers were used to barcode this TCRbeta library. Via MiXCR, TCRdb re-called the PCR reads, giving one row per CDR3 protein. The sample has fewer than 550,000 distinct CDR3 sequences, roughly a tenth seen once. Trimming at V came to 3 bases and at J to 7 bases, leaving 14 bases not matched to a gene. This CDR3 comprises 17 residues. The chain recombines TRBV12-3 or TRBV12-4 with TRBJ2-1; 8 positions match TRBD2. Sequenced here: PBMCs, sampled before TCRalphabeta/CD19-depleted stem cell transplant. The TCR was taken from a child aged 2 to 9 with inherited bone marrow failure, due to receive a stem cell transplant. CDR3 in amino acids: CASSFLLASGLGNEQFF. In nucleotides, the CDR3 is TGTGCCAGCAGTTTCCTCTTGGCTAGCGGGTTGGGGAATGAGCAGTTCTTC.